The 28 T cell receptor beta chains below come from one sample, sequenced in a study of regulatory T cells in long-lasting Graves disease. The time point denotes: persistent/refractory GD, antithyroid drugs over 5 years with positive TRAb. Preparation of the TCR library used RNA extracted from PBMCs. Construction of the TCR beta libraries employed iRepertoire HTBI primers in conjunction with Arm-PCR of CDR3 regions. One entry per CDR3 protein, called by TCRdb with MiXCR from the multiplex PCR reads. The table lists about 420,000 distinct CDR3 sequences, 23% of them singletons. This sample comprised peripheral blood mononuclear cells (PBMCs), obtained when the disease was refractory, from a patient treated with antithyroid drugs. These receptors originate from a female donor with Graves disease.

The chain employs TRBV5-5 and TRBJ1-5; D is undetermined. The V end was cut by 4 bases, the J end by 6 bases, with 20 bases between. This CDR3 spans 16 amino acids. Germline assignment: CDR1 SGHKS and CDR2 YYEKEE (reference sequence). The CDR3 bases are TGTGCCAGCAGCCCATTCTCGTCTGGGGTTAGTCAGCCCCAGCATTTT. This sequence encodes CASSPFSSGVSQPQHF.

This clonotype was seen ten or more times. The rearrangement joins TRBV28 to TRBJ2-4; D unclear. CDR3 length equals 12 residues. The V and J ends lost 3 bases and 7 bases respectively, with 7 bases between them. Germline CDR1 is MDHEN and CDR2 is SYDVKM. The CDR3 DNA sequence: TGTGCCAGCAGTTTTAGGGCTAACATTCAGTACTTC. Translated: CASSFRANIQYF.

The chain is built from TRBV12-3 or TRBV12-4 and TRBJ2-5, with a tentative D call TRBD2 (5 bases). The J call may be in error: the DNA end matches TRBJ2-1 better. CDR3 length: 12 residues. Here the CDR3 DNA reads TGTGCCAGCAGGTTTAGAGGGAATGAGCAGTTCTTC. This codes for CASRFRGNEQFF.

This clonotype was recorded a few times. The chain has TRBV3-1 and TRBJ2-5; perhaps TRBD1 as D (5 bases). Trimming shortened V by 0 bases and J by 5 bases, and 13 bases separated the two germline ends. The germline gives CDR1 LGHDT, CDR2 YNNKEL (reference sequence). CDR3 size: 15 residues. CDR3 in DNA: TGTGCCAGCAGCCAAGACAGGGCTTCAGTGGAGACCCAGTACTTC. It specifies CASSQDRASVETQYF.

J is TRBJ2-7 and V is TRBV7-2; D remains unclear. The germline V and J ends were trimmed by 3 bases and 6 bases, with 9 bases remaining between them. Germline V gene data show CDR1 as SGHTA and CDR2 as FQGNSA. The CDR3 has 12 amino acids. The CDR3 bases are TGTGCCAGCAGCTTCGTAGGAACCGAGCAGTACTTC. It is translated as CASSFVGTEQYF.

This clonotype was seen ten or more times. The chain recombines TRBV6-2 or TRBV6-3 with TRBJ1-5, with D tentatively TRBD1 (5 bases). The V end lost 5 bases, the J end lost 1 base, and 9 bases lay between the germline ends. The V gene's germline CDR1 is MNHEY and CDR2 SVGEGT. The CDR3 is made up of 14 amino acids. This CDR3 reads CASSQGTSNQPQHF. CDR3 nucleotide sequence: TGTGCCAGCAGTCAAGGGACGAGCAATCAGCCCCAGCATTTT.

This clonotype came up once. Compared with germline, one end of the junction differs, possibly owing to a read error. The V gene is TRBV3-1, the J gene TRBJ1-1, with a weak D call TRBD1 (5 bases). From germline, CDR1 is LGHDT and CDR2 YNNKEL (reference sequence). This CDR3 is built from 16 residues. This chain's CDR3 is CVSSQEPSGGNTEAFF. As DNA, the CDR3 is TGTGTCAGCAGCCAAGAACCGAGCGGGGGAAACACTGAAGCTTTCTTT.

The chain uses TRBV5-1 and TRBJ1-4; the D gene is possibly TRBD1 (5 bases). The CDR3 has 13 residues. CDR1 is SGHRS and CDR2 is YFSETQ in the germline V gene. The ends were cut back, 6 bases at V and 10 bases at J, with 16 bases in the middle. CDR3 region: CASTARGEGKLFF. The DNA for the CDR3 is TGCGCCAGCACGGCACGGGGGGAAGGAAAACTGTTTTTT.

In its sample, this clonotype was seen many times. V gene TRBV28 combines with J gene TRBJ2-5; tentative D call: TRBD2 (5 bases). CDR3 length: 15 residues. Between the trimmed V and J ends, which lost 5 bases and 5 bases, there was a span of 18 bases. The germline gives CDR1 MDHEN, CDR2 SYDVKM. The CDR3 here is CASSHPRGFKETQYF. CDR3 sequence (DNA): TGTGCCAGCAGTCACCCCCGGGGATTTAAGGAGACCCAGTACTTC.

This clonotype was observed a few times. The rearrangement links TRBV2 to TRBJ2-7; no clear D. CDR1 and CDR2 from the germline V gene are SNHLY and FYNNEI. Between the trimmed V and J ends, which lost 0 bases and 0 bases, there was a span of 12 bases. This CDR3 has 16 residues. CDR3 DNA: TGTGCCAGCAGTGAAGCCCTACAGTCTAGCTCCTACGAGCAGTACTTC. This translates into CASSEALQSSSYEQYF.

This clonotype was seen a handful of times. One junction end does not reproduce the germline sequence, and a read error may be involved. V and J are TRBV28 and TRBJ1-2, with D perhaps TRBD1 (5 bases). Germline V gives CDR1 MDHEN, CDR2 SYDVKM. The CDR3 runs to 11 residues. Here the CDR3 DNA reads TGTGCCAGCAGTTTTTGGCAGGGCTATTACTTC. Protein: CASSFWQGYYF.

The V gene is TRBV7-2, the J gene TRBJ2-3, with D perhaps given as TRBD1 or TRBD2 (5 bases each). Per the germline V gene, CDR1 is SGHTA and CDR2 is FQGNSA. This CDR3 spans 15 amino acids. Between the trimmed V and J ends, which lost 5 bases and 0 bases, there was a span of 12 bases. The DNA for the CDR3 is TGTGCCAGCAGCGGGGACGGTGCTAGCACAGATACGCAGTATTTT. Protein sequence: CASSGDGASTDTQYF.

The sample holds many counts of this clonotype. This chain connects TRBV12-3 or TRBV12-4 to TRBJ1-3; no definite D call. This CDR3 has 15 amino acids. V lost 3 bases and J lost 0, with 9 bases in between. For the CDR3, the DNA is TGTGCCAGCAGTTTTGTACAGAGCTCTGGAAACACCATATATTTT. Its protein product is CASSFVQSSGNTIYF.

The genes are TRBV20-1 and TRBJ2-7, with 9 positions matching TRBD2. The CDR3 is 15 amino acids. The V segment lost 3 bases and the J segment 0 bases; nucleotides outside the gene matches: 6. Germline V gene data show CDR1 as DFQATT and CDR2 as SNEGSKA (reference sequence). The CDR3 loop reads CSASWLAGYSYEQYF. CDR3 DNA sequence: TGCAGTGCTAGTTGGCTAGCGGGATACTCCTACGAGCAGTACTTC.

This clonotype was recorded at least ten times. This chain links TRBV15 with TRBJ2-7; D unclear. Germline V CDR1 and CDR2: LNHNV, YYDKDF (reference sequence). The V and J ends lost 5 bases and 5 bases respectively, with 10 bases between them. The CDR3 is made up of 12 amino acids. The CDR3: CATSPAGNEQYF. The CDR3 nucleotides are TGTGCCACCAGCCCTGCAGGTAACGAGCAGTACTTC.

This clonotype was seen many times. The chain uses TRBV9 and TRBJ2-5, with a tentative D call TRBD2 (5 bases). Trimming stripped 3 bases from V and 5 bases from J, with 14 bases between. In germline, CDR1 is SGDLS, CDR2 YYNGEE. This CDR3 spans 14 amino acids. The CDR3 here is CASSEEGQLETQYF. The CDR3 nucleotides read TGTGCCAGCAGCGAAGAGGGTCAGCTGGAGACCCAGTACTTC. Complete variable domain (other parts from reference TRBV9 and TRBJ2-5): DSGVTQTPKHLITATGQRVTLRCSPRSGDLSVYWYQQSLDQGLQFLIQYYNGEERAKGNILERFSAQQFPDLHSELNLSSLELGDSALYFCASSEEGQLETQYFGPGTRLLVL.

J is TRBJ1-1 and V is TRBV29-1; TRBD1 matches at 9 bases. CDR1 is SQVTM and CDR2 is ANQGSEA in the germline V gene. This CDR3 is 11 amino acids long. The trim removed 7 bases at V and 11 bases at J, leaving 8 bases unmatched. The CDR3 coding sequence is TGCAGCGGAACAGGGGGCATGAACGCTTTCTTT. Protein sequence: CSGTGGMNAFF.

This clonotype has at least ten counts. This sequence joins TRBV20-1 and TRBJ2-7, with D perhaps TRBD1 or TRBD2 (6 bases each). V lost 4 bases, J lost 0 bases, and 16 bases lay in between. This CDR3 contains 15 residues. Germline V gene sequence: CDR1 DFQATT, CDR2 SNEGSKA (reference sequence). For the CDR3, the DNA is TGCAGTGCTACCTCACTGGGGGGCAACTCCTACGAGCAGTACTTC. Translating it yields CSATSLGGNSYEQYF.

CDR3 sequence (DNA): TGTGCCAGCTCCAAGGGAGGAGGGGGGGTCGGGGAGCTGTTTTTT. It codes for CASSKGGGGVGELFF. This chain joins TRBV2 and TRBJ2-2, with D possibly matching TRBD2 (7 bases). CDR3 size: 15 residues. Germline values: CDR1 SNHLY, CDR2 FYNNEI. V gave up 8 bases and J gave up 7 bases, with 20 bases separating them.

Comments on this clonotype: One junction end disagrees with the germline gene, perhaps due to a read error. J is TRBJ2-7 and V is TRBV15, with D perhaps TRBD1 (6 bases). CDR1 and CDR2 from the germline V gene are LNHNV and YYDKDF (reference sequence). CDR3 size: 12 residues. CDR3 in DNA: TGTGCCACCAGCAGAGATTGGACAGTTCTGGACTTC. Its protein product is CATSRDWTVLDF.

The chain employs TRBV15 and TRBJ1-1; 8 bases are a match to TRBD1. The CDR3 length is 13 residues. Germline V gene sequence: CDR1 LNHNV, CDR2 YYDKDF (reference sequence). V was pared by 2 bases and J by 10 bases, with 6 bases of the junction left unmatched. The CDR3 loop is CATSRSPGTGAFF. The CDR3 DNA is TGTGCCACCAGCAGATCCCCCGGGACAGGAGCTTTCTTT.

V is TRBV6-5 and J is TRBJ2-7, with D possibly called TRBD1 or TRBD2 (5 bases each). Germline CDR1 MNHEY, CDR2 SVGAGI. V lost 2 bases, J lost 4 bases, and 12 bases lay in between. This CDR3 region has 14 residues. The DNA of the CDR3 is TGTGCCAGCAGTTACCCGGGACGGAAATACGAGCAGTACTTC. It encodes CASSYPGRKYEQYF.

There are a few counts of this clonotype. The V gene is TRBV3-1, the J gene TRBJ2-7, with 8 bases fitting TRBD1. From germline, CDR1 is LGHDT and CDR2 YNNKEL (reference sequence). The CDR3 has 14 amino acids. The V gene end was trimmed by 4 bases and the J gene end by 1 base; junction bases not matched to a gene: 3. The CDR3 bases are TGTGCCAGCAGCCGTGGGACAGGTTCCTACGAGCAGTACTTC. Residues: CASSRGTGSYEQYF.

The chain employs TRBV19 and TRBJ1-1, with 7 bases lining up with TRBD1. The germline V gene has CDR1 LNHDA and CDR2 SQIVND (reference sequence). This CDR3 has 13 amino acids. J gave up 5 bases and V 5 bases, and 5 bases lay outside the gene matches. CDR3 sequence (DNA): TGTGCCAGTAGTCGGGCAGGGGGGACTGAAGCTTTCTTT. This encodes CASSRAGGTEAFF.

This clonotype has just a few counts. The chain recombines TRBV10-3 with TRBJ2-2; D is unresolved. CDR1 and CDR2 from the germline V gene are ENHRY and SYGVKD. This CDR3 spans 15 amino acids. Trimming cost V 11 bases and J 0 bases, with 16 bases left between them. Here the CDR3 DNA reads TGTGCCGTTCTTAGGGCGACTGCGAACACCGGGGAGCTGTTTTTT. It yields the protein CAVLRATANTGELFF.

The rearrangement uses TRBV9 and TRBJ2-7; possible D gene TRBD1, 6 bases. This CDR3 has 13 residues. Per germline, CDR1 SGDLS and CDR2 YYNGEE. V lost 3 bases, J lost 2 bases, and 9 bases lay in between. For the CDR3, the DNA is TGTGCCAGCAGCGCCCGGGACACCTACGAGCAGTACTTC. Protein product: CASSARDTYEQYF.

A few counts support this clonotype. The CDR3 DNA reads as TGTGCCAGCAGGCTGACAGGGGGGACTGGCTACGAGCAGTACTTC. Translation: CASRLTGGTGYEQYF. The chain couples TRBV7-3 to TRBJ2-7; TRBD1 matches at 9 bases. Germline V gives CDR1 SGHTA, CDR2 FQGTGA. The CDR3 covers 15 residues. J lost 3 bases, V lost 6 bases, and 9 bases had no gene match. Drawing the rest from reference TRBV7-3 and TRBJ2-7, the complete variable domain is GAGVSQTPSNKVTEKGKYVELRCDPISGHTALYWYRQSLGQGPEFLIYFQGTGAADDSGLPNDRFFAVRPEGSVSTLKIQRTERGDSAVYLCASRLTGGTGYEQYFGPGTRLTVT.

As to this clonotype: A clone one base away is much larger, so this may be a read error. CDR3 sequence (DNA): TGTGCCAGCAGTCAGGACAGGGGGGGCACTGAAGCTTTCTTT. Its protein product is CASSQDRGGTEAFF. This chain uses TRBV12-3 or TRBV12-4 with TRBJ1-1; 10 nucleotides line up with TRBD1. V was pared by 5 bases and J by 4 bases, with 4 bases of the junction left unmatched. The CDR3 is 14 amino acids.